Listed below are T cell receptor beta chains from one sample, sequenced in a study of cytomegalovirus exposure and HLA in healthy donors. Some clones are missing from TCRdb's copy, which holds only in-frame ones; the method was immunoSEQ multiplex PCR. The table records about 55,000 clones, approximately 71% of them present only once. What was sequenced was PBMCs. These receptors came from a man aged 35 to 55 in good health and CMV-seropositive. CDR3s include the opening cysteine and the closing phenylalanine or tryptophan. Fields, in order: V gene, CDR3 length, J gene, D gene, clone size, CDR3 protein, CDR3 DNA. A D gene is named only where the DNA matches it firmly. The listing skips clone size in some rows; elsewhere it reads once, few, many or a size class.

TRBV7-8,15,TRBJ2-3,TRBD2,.,CASSLIRGREDTQYF,TGTGCCAGCAGCTTAATCCGGGGGAGGGAAGATACGCAGTATTTT
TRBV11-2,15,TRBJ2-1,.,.,CASSNRDFSYNEQFF,TGTGCCAGCAGCAACAGGGATTTCTCCTACAATGAGCAGTTCTTC
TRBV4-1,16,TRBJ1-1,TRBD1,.,CASSQTPGQGTPEAFF,TGCGCCAGCAGCCAGACTCCGGGACAGGGGACGCCTGAAGCTTTCTTT
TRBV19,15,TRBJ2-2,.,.,CAIKGGGAGTGELFF,TGTGCCATTAAGGGAGGGGGGGCAGGCACCGGGGAGCTGTTTTTT
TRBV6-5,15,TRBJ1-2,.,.,CASTRLVGGAYGYTF,TGTGCCAGCACGCGCCTTGTGGGGGGGGCGTATGGCTACACCTTC
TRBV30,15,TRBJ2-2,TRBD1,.,CAWTRQGANTGELFF,TGTGCCTGGACCAGACAGGGGGCAAACACCGGGGAGCTGTTTTTT
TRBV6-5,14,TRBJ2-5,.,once,CASNLRNSEETQYF,TGTGCCAGCAATTTACGCAACAGTGAAGAGACCCAGTACTTC
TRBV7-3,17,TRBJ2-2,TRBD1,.,CASSLIPGQGNTGELFF,TGTGCCAGCAGCTTAATCCCGGGACAGGGGAACACCGGGGAGCTGTTTTTT
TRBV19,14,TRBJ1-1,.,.,CASSIRGEGTEAFF,TGTGCCAGTAGTATCAGGGGAGAGGGGACTGAAGCTTTCTTT
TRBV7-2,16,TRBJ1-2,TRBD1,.,CASTPLLPGQGYGYTF,TGTGCCAGCACCCCGCTATTACCGGGACAGGGCTATGGCTACACCTTC
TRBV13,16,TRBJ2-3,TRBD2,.,CASSPVGRGGKDTQYF,TGTGCCAGCAGCCCCGTGGGGCGGGGGGGCAAAGATACGCAGTATTTT
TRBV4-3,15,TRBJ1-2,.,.,CASSQGSTGNYGYTF,TGCGCCAGCAGCCAGGGGTCTACGGGGAACTATGGCTACACCTTC
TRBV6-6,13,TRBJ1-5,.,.,CASEGANNQPQHF,TGTGCCAGCGAAGGGGCGAACAATCAGCCCCAGCATTTT
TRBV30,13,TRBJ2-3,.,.,CAWSPPNADTQYF,TGTGCCTGGAGCCCCCCAAATGCGGATACGCAGTATTTT
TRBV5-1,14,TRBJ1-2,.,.,CASSLGHPFDGYTF,TGCGCCAGCAGCTTGGGACACCCTTTTGATGGCTACACCTTC
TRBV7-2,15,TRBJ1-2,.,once,CASSLVTDNVDGYTF,TGTGCCAGCAGCTTAGTAACGGACAACGTGGATGGCTACACCTTC
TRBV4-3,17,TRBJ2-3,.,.,CASSQETGYTRTDTQYF,TGCGCCAGCAGCCAAGAGACAGGTTACACTCGCACAGATACGCAGTATTTT
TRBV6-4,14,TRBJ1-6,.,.,CASSYSPGNSPLHF,TGTGCCAGCAGCTACTCCCCAGGGAATTCACCCCTCCACTTT
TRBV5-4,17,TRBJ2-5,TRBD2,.,CASSAGLAGVLQETQYF,TGTGCCAGCAGTGCCGGACTAGCGGGGGTACTTCAAGAGACCCAGTACTTC
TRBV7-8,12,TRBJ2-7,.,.,CASSLDLGQQYF,TGTGCCAGCAGCTTAGACCTGGGCCAGCAGTACTTC
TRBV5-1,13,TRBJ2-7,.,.,CASSLTGQYEQYF,TGCGCCAGCAGCTTAACAGGGCAATACGAGCAGTACTTC
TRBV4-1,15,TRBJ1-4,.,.,CASSTPGVGNEKLFF,TGCGCCAGCAGCACTCCAGGGGTAGGGAATGAAAAACTGTTTTTT
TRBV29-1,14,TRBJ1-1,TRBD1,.,CSVEEDRGNTEAFF,TGCAGCGTTGAAGAGGACAGGGGGAACACTGAAGCTTTCTTT
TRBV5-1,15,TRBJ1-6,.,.,CASSLDVGADSPLHF,TGCGCCAGCAGCTTGGATGTGGGGGCAGACTCACCCCTCCACTTT
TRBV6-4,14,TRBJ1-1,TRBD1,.,CASSEGRGDTEAFF,TGTGCCAGCAGTGAGGGCAGGGGGGACACTGAAGCTTTCTTT
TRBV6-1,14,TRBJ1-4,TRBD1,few,CASSRTGRVEKLFF,TGTGCCAGCAGTAGGACAGGGAGGGTTGAAAAACTGTTTTTT
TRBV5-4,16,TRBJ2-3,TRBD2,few,CASSLGAGGPGDTQYF,TGTGCCAGCAGCTTGGGGGCGGGGGGGCCGGGGGATACGCAGTATTTT
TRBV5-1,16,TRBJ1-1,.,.,CASSLRSGYGNTEAFF,TGCGCCAGCAGCTTGCGTTCGGGGTATGGGAACACTGAAGCTTTCTTT
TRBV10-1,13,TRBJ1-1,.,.,CASSEQGNTEAFF,TGCGCCAGCAGTGAGCAGGGGAACACTGAAGCTTTCTTT
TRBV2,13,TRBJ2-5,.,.,CASSLEGSETQYF,TGTGCCAGCAGCCTGGAGGGGTCAGAGACCCAGTACTTC
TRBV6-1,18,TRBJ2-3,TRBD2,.,CASSAGTSGGRITDTQYF,TGTGCCAGCAGTGCCGGGACTAGCGGGGGGAGAATCACAGATACGCAGTATTTT
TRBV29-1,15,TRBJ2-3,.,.,CSVTGLETSTDTQYF,TGCAGCGTTACGGGATTGGAGACTAGCACAGATACGCAGTATTTT
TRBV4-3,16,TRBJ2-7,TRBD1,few,CASSQAGQGLPYEQYF,TGCGCCAGCAGCCAAGCCGGACAGGGATTACCCTACGAGCAGTACTTC
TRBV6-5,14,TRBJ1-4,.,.,CASSERYTNEKLFF,TGTGCCAGCAGTGAGAGGTACACTAATGAAAAACTGTTTTTT
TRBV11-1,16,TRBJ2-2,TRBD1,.,CASSLRTGPNTGELFF,TGTGCCAGCAGCCTAAGGACAGGCCCTAACACCGGGGAGCTGTTTTTT
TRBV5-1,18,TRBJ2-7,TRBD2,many,CASSPQRASGGFTYEQYF,TGCGCCAGCAGCCCCCAAAGGGCTAGCGGGGGGTTCACCTACGAGCAGTACTTC
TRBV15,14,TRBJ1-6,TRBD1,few,CATSREGGGSPLHF,TGTGCCACCAGCAGAGAAGGGGGCGGTTCACCCCTCCACTTT
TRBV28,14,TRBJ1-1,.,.,CASSLGEMNTEAFF,TGTGCCAGCAGTTTAGGAGAGATGAACACTGAAGCTTTCTTT
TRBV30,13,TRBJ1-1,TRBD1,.,CAWDFSWDREAFF,TGTGCCTGGGACTTTTCCTGGGACAGGGAAGCTTTCTTT
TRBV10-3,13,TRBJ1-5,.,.,CAIRDREYQPQHF,TGTGCCATCAGGGACAGAGAGTATCAGCCCCAGCATTTT
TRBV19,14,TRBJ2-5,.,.,CASSINSLAETQYF,TGTGCCAGTAGTATAAATTCCCTCGCGGAGACCCAGTACTTC
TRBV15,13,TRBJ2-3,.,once,CATSMPSRDTQYF,TGTGCCACCAGCATGCCTAGTCGGGATACGCAGTATTTT
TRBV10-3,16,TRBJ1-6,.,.,CAISAGGPMYNSPLHF,TGTGCCATCAGTGCGGGCGGGCCGATGTATAATTCACCCCTCCACTTT
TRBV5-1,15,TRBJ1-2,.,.,CASSSLLQGVQGYTF,TGCGCCAGCAGCTCGCTACTACAGGGAGTTCAAGGCTACACCTTC
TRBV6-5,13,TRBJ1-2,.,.,CASRPTENYGYTF,TGTGCCAGCAGACCGACAGAGAACTATGGCTACACCTTC
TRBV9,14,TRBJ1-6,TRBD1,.,CASSVGQENSPLHF,TGTGCCAGCAGCGTGGGACAGGAGAATTCACCCCTCCACTTT
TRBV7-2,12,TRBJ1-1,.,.,CASSLRGTEAFF,TGTGCCAGCAGCTTAAGAGGCACTGAAGCTTTCTTT
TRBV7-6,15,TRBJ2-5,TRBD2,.,CASSPVAGGWETQYF,TGTGCCAGCAGCCCCGTAGCGGGGGGCTGGGAGACCCAGTACTTC